Below, one T cell receptor beta chain is given with its context. Its target is unknown. Between the trimmed V and J ends, which lost 5 bases and 10 bases, there was a span of 21 bases. Germline V gene lookup returns CDR1 SGHVS and CDR2 FNYEAQ. The CDR3 sequence is 14 residues long. The data are from a study of T cell responses to AZD1222 COVID-19 vaccine. Study-wide findings and caveats: Baseline serology detected seropositivity in only six or seven AZD1222 recipients.

The data were produced by immunoSEQ multiplex PCR, yet TCRdb's version contains in-frame clones alone and is incomplete. The sample lists some 110,000 clones, about 91% seen once, with around 1.5% in the top ten. This chain connects TRBV7-6 to TRBJ2-7, with D possibly being TRBD2 (6 bases). The input for sequencing was peripheral blood, taken 28 days after the second AZD1222 dose. This clonotype was obtained from an adult who received the AZD1222 COVID-19 vaccine. CDR3 nucleotides: TGTGCCAGCAGCGCCAGAACAGGAGGGCCGTCTCAGTACTTC. Amino acid sequence: CASSARTGGPSQYF.